The 11 T cell receptor beta chains below come from one sample, sequenced in a study of human T cells and chemical hapten exposure. TCRdb recomputed calls from the RACE reads with MiXCR, one row per CDR3 protein. This table has 55,000 to 75,000 distinct CDR3 sequences, 6% to 7% appearing once. Time point defined: healthy volunteer bleed at 6 weeks. Unfractionated whole blood yielded total RNA. Sequenced sample: whole blood. The receptor set was obtained from a female donor in good health. Some clones in this sample may be carry-over from other donors' samples.

This clonotype was counted only a few times. The CDR3 DNA is TGTGCCAGCAGTCCACTAGCGGGAGACACCGGGGAGCTGTTTTTT. As protein: CASSPLAGDTGELFF. The gene calls are TRBV3-1 and TRBJ2-2; 11 nucleotides align to TRBD2. Germline V lookup: CDR1 LGHDT, CDR2 YNNKEL (reference sequence). Losses at the gene ends were 6 bases for V and 3 bases for J; bases not matched to a gene: 3. The CDR3 covers 15 residues.

This clonotype has more than one count but fewer than ten. This sequence joins TRBV24-1 and TRBJ2-7; 7 bases fit TRBD1. Trimming removed 3 bases from V and 1 base from J; junction bases left unmatched: 5. CDR3 length equals 15 residues. Per the germline V gene, CDR1 is KGHDR and CDR2 is SFDVKD. The CDR3 spells CATSDRSGGSYEQYF. The CDR3 region has the DNA TGTGCCACCAGTGATCGTTCAGGGGGTTCCTACGAGCAGTACTTC.

This clonotype was seen more than once but under ten times. The chain is built from TRBV7-8 and TRBJ2-6, with a possible D match to TRBD2 (5 bases). With 4 bases removed from V and 0 bases from J, the gap between germline ends came to 13 bases. Germline-derived CDR1 and CDR2 are SGHVS and FQNEAQ. The length of the CDR3 is 17 residues. DNA of the CDR3: TGTGCCAGCAGCTCCCTGGTTGAGGGCTCTGGGGCCAACGTCCTGACTTTC. It specifies CASSSLVEGSGANVLTF.

This rearrangement joins TRBV12-3 or TRBV12-4 to TRBJ2-7, with 12 positions matching TRBD2. There are 16 residues in the CDR3. V dropped 5 bases and J dropped 4; count of bases not matched to a gene: 9. In DNA, the CDR3 is TGTGCCAGCAGTGCGGGGGCTAGCGGGAGGGGGTACGAGCAGTACTTC. Translated, it gives CASSAGASGRGYEQYF.

V and J are TRBV12-3 or TRBV12-4 and TRBJ2-4; 7 nucleotides line up with TRBD2. The V segment lost 5 bases and the J segment 3 bases; nucleotides outside the gene matches: 7. This CDR3 comprises 15 residues. In DNA form, the CDR3 reads TGTGCCAGCAGTCCCCCCCTAGCGGTCAAAAACATTCAGTACTTC. As protein: CASSPPLAVKNIQYF.

This clonotype was counted many times. V gene TRBV27 combines with J gene TRBJ2-4; D is undetermined. V was shortened by 5 bases and J by 6 bases, with 11 bases between the two germline ends. The CDR3 extends over 13 amino acids. Per the germline V gene, CDR1 is MNHEY and CDR2 is SMNVEV (reference sequence). CDR3 amino acids: CASSPYAANIQYF. As DNA, the CDR3 is TGTGCCAGCAGTCCCTATGCAGCAAACATTCAGTACTTC.

This clonotype has ten or more counts. The V call is TRBV20-1, the J call TRBJ2-7; the D gene is possibly TRBD2 (5 bases). The V gene's germline CDR1 is DFQATT and CDR2 SNEGSKA (reference sequence). Trimming shortened V by 3 bases and J by 3 bases, and 18 bases separated the two germline ends. There are 15 residues in the CDR3. In DNA, the CDR3 is TGCAGTGCTAGTGTTCCGTCGGGATATCTCTACGAGCAGTACTTC. This gives the protein CSASVPSGYLYEQYF.

This rearrangement joins TRBV20-1 to TRBJ2-3; D may be TRBD2 (5 bases). Germline V CDR1 and CDR2: DFQATT, SNEGSKA (reference sequence). The V gene lost 5 bases and the J gene lost 0 bases, with 12 bases spanning the gap. The CDR3 sequence is 14 residues long. For the CDR3, the DNA is TGCAGTGCTCCTATAGCGCGGAGCACAGATACGCAGTATTTT. It translates to CSAPIARSTDTQYF.

The table lists this clonotype with many counts. The chain carries TRBV28 and TRBJ1-5; no clear D gene. The CDR3 loop spans 11 amino acids. CDR1 is MDHEN and CDR2 is SYDVKM in the germline V gene. V lost 6 bases and J 11 bases, leaving 11 bases between the germline ends. CDR3 bases: TGTGCCAGCAGCACCGTGGAGGCCCAGCATTTT. Its protein is CASSTVEAQHF.

This clonotype was detected ten times or more. CDR3 in amino acids: CATSRVPGTAGQPQHF. In nucleotides, the CDR3 is TGTGCCACCAGCAGGGTCCCCGGGACAGCTGGCCAGCCCCAGCATTTT. The rearrangement joins TRBV15 to TRBJ1-5, with TRBD1 matching 7 bases. After removal of 3 bases from V and 7 bases from J, the junction contained 12 bases not matched to a gene. This CDR3 spans 16 amino acids. The germline V gene encodes CDR1 LNHNV and CDR2 YYDKDF (reference sequence).

The chain has TRBV6-2 or TRBV6-3 and TRBJ2-1; 9 bases are shared with TRBD2. The CDR3 has 15 amino acids. After removal of 2 bases from V and 6 bases from J, the junction contained 5 bases not matched to a gene. Germline assignment: CDR1 MNHEY and CDR2 SVGEGT. The CDR3: CASSYLAGGPNEQFF. Written as DNA, the CDR3 is TGTGCCAGCAGTTACCTTGCGGGAGGGCCCAATGAGCAGTTCTTC.